The TCR beta chain under discussion was sequenced for a study of shared clonotypes between healthy human individuals. General study findings and limits: Some naive CD4 clonotypes, roughly 5%, turned up in common across several donors. Specimens sampled were limited to blood, with tissue repertoires likely differing.

Details on this clone: Its antigen is currently unknown. Distinct nucleotide sequences in the sample also encode this CDR3.

Sorted subsets were amplified in replicate PCRs using around 0.2 ug DNA, tens of thousands of T cell genomes. Measured with immunoSEQ multiplex PCR; TCRdb has only the in-frame clones, and not every one. This table has some 1,100,000 clones, approximately 78% appearing once. Trimming cost V 0 bases and J 5 bases, with 7 bases left between them. Per germline, CDR1 SGHRS and CDR2 YFSETQ. The CDR3 is 13 residues long. Investigators divided CD4+ cells into CD45RA+ naive and CD45RA-negative memory subsets. The genes are TRBV5-1 and TRBJ2-3; D unclear. The receptor comes from a man between 18 and 35 years old in good health. Some clones in this sample may be carry-over from other donors' samples. The sample was memory CD4+ T cells from PBMCs. Subset indicated: CD45RA-negative fraction. The CDR3 nucleotides are TGCGCCAGCAGCTTGGAAAGAGGAGATACGCAGTATTTT. Its translation: CASSLERGDTQYF.